Listed below are T cell receptor beta chains from one sample, sequenced in a study of technical replicates of blood from several donors. The data were produced by immunoSEQ multiplex PCR, yet TCRdb's version contains in-frame clones alone and is incomplete. The repertoire consists of 55,000 to 80,000 clones, with nearly 98% occurring once and the leading ten covering approximately 0.2%. The sample consisted of T cells isolated from PBMCs. The receptors here all came from a human donor in good health. The CDR3 runs from the conserved cysteine through the conserved F or W. The D gene is left open where the match is weak. A row's size may be missing; if present it is once, few, many or a size class.

clone_size: .; j_call: TRBJ2-1; d_call: .; v_call: TRBV10-2; cdr3_nt: TGCGCCATAAACGGCCCCGAGGTTGGTGAGCAGTTCTTC; cdr3_aa: CAINGPEVGEQFF
clone_size: once; j_call: TRBJ1-1; d_call: TRBD1; v_call: TRBV5-1; cdr3_nt: TGCGCCAGCAGCCGGGACAGGGTTGCCACTGAAGCTTTCTTT; cdr3_aa: CASSRDRVATEAFF
clone_size: .; j_call: TRBJ2-2; d_call: .; v_call: TRBV5-1; cdr3_nt: TGCGCCAGCAGCACAAGACTCGGGAACACCGGGGAGCTGTTTTTT; cdr3_aa: CASSTRLGNTGELFF
clone_size: .; j_call: TRBJ2-3; d_call: .; v_call: TRBV19; cdr3_nt: TGTGCCAGTAGTATGGGCAGGGGCACAGATACGCAGTATTTT; cdr3_aa: CASSMGRGTDTQYF
clone_size: .; j_call: TRBJ1-5; d_call: .; v_call: TRBV19; cdr3_nt: TGTGCCAGTAGTATTGTTCCCCGGCCCCAGCATTTT; cdr3_aa: CASSIVPRPQHF
clone_size: .; j_call: TRBJ2-7; d_call: TRBD1; v_call: TRBV7-9; cdr3_nt: TGTGCCAGCAGCCCCCGGGACAGAGTTTCCTACGAGCAGTACTTC; cdr3_aa: CASSPRDRVSYEQYF
clone_size: .; j_call: TRBJ1-1; d_call: .; v_call: TRBV19; cdr3_nt: TGTGCCAGTAGGGACTGGGGGGCTGAAGCTTTCTTT; cdr3_aa: CASRDWGAEAFF
clone_size: .; j_call: TRBJ1-1; d_call: TRBD1; v_call: TRBV7-3; cdr3_nt: TGTGCCAGCAGCCCCCAGGGGGCGCGGGACACTGAAGCTTTCTTT; cdr3_aa: CASSPQGARDTEAFF
clone_size: .; j_call: TRBJ1-6; d_call: TRBD1; v_call: TRBV11-3; cdr3_nt: TGTGCCAGCAGCAAATCCCGGGACAGCAAACGTTCCTATAATTCACCCCTCCACTTT; cdr3_aa: CASSKSRDSKRSYNSPLHF
clone_size: .; j_call: TRBJ2-7; d_call: .; v_call: TRBV7-9; cdr3_nt: TGTGCCAGCAGCAATACCTACGAGCAGTACTTC; cdr3_aa: CASSNTYEQYF
clone_size: .; j_call: TRBJ2-3; d_call: .; v_call: TRBV29-1; cdr3_nt: TGCAGCGTTCTCCGCGAAAGTGAGTGGAGCACAGATACGCAGTATTTT; cdr3_aa: CSVLRESEWSTDTQYF
clone_size: .; j_call: TRBJ2-7; d_call: TRBD2; v_call: TRBV6-5; cdr3_nt: TGTGCCAGCAGTTACCTAGCGGCAGCCCCCGAGCAGTACTTC; cdr3_aa: CASSYLAAAPEQYF
clone_size: .; j_call: TRBJ2-7; d_call: TRBD2; v_call: TRBV10-3; cdr3_nt: TGTGCCATCAGTCGGGGCGGGAGTCCCTACGAGCAGTACTTC; cdr3_aa: CAISRGGSPYEQYF
clone_size: .; j_call: TRBJ2-5; d_call: TRBD2; v_call: TRBV7-9; cdr3_nt: TGTGCCAGCAGCTTAGCCTCCTGGGAGGGGACAGAGACCCAGTACTTC; cdr3_aa: CASSLASWEGTETQYF
clone_size: .; j_call: TRBJ1-1; d_call: .; v_call: TRBV19; cdr3_nt: TGTGCCAGTAGCCAACTTAGGAACACTGAAGCTTTCTTT; cdr3_aa: CASSQLRNTEAFF
clone_size: .; j_call: TRBJ2-3; d_call: TRBD2; v_call: TRBV15; cdr3_nt: TGTGCCATCGCGGCGGGAGCGGGAGCATTCACGACAGATACGCAGTATTTT; cdr3_aa: CAIAAGAGAFTTDTQYF
clone_size: once; j_call: TRBJ2-3; d_call: TRBD2; v_call: TRBV23-1; cdr3_nt: TGCGCCAGCAGTCAATTCAGGACTAGCGGGAATGATACGCAGTATTTT; cdr3_aa: CASSQFRTSGNDTQYF
clone_size: .; j_call: TRBJ1-3; d_call: .; v_call: TRBV7-9; cdr3_nt: TGTGCCAGCAGCATTGACAGCAACTCTGGAAACACCATATATTTT; cdr3_aa: CASSIDSNSGNTIYF
clone_size: once; j_call: TRBJ2-4; d_call: .; v_call: TRBV30; cdr3_nt: TGTGCCTGGCGGCAAGAGACTGGTGACATTCAGTACTTC; cdr3_aa: CAWRQETGDIQYF
clone_size: once; j_call: TRBJ2-7; d_call: TRBD2; v_call: TRBV5-1; cdr3_nt: TGCGCCAGCAGCTCAGCTAGCGGGGGGGCGGACGAGCAGTACTTC; cdr3_aa: CASSSASGGADEQYF
clone_size: .; j_call: TRBJ2-7; d_call: .; v_call: TRBV7-9; cdr3_nt: TGTGCCAGCAGCTTAGCGGGGCGGGGCGAGCAGTACTTC; cdr3_aa: CASSLAGRGEQYF
clone_size: .; j_call: TRBJ1-1; d_call: TRBD1; v_call: TRBV4-2; cdr3_nt: TGTGCCAGCAGCCAACTTGGACAGGGGGAAGCTTTCTTT; cdr3_aa: CASSQLGQGEAFF
clone_size: .; j_call: TRBJ2-3; d_call: .; v_call: TRBV29-1; cdr3_nt: TGCAGCGCCTCCAATATGATGGCTGGCACAGATACGCAGTATTTT; cdr3_aa: CSASNMMAGTDTQYF
clone_size: once; j_call: TRBJ2-3; d_call: .; v_call: TRBV5-1; cdr3_nt: TGCGCCAGCAGCTCTAGCACAGATACGCAGTATTTT; cdr3_aa: CASSSSTDTQYF
clone_size: .; j_call: TRBJ1-2; d_call: TRBD1; v_call: TRBV6-5; cdr3_nt: TGTGCCAGCCTTAGACAGGGCTACGGCTACACCTTC; cdr3_aa: CASLRQGYGYTF